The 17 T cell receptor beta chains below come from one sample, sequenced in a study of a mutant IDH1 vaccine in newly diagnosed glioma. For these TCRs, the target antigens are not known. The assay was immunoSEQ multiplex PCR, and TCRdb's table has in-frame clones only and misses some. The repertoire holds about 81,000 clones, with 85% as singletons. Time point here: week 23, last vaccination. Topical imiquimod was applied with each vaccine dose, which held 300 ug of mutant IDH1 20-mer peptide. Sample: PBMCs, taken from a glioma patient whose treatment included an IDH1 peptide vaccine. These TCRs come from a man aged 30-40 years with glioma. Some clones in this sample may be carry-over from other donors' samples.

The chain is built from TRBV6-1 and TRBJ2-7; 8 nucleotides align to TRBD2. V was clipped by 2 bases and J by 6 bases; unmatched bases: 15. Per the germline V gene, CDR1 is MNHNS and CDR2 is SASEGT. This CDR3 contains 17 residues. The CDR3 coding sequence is TGTGCCAGCAGTGAAATTGCCGGGGGGGGACGGAAATTCGAGCAGTACTTC. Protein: CASSEIAGGGRKFEQYF.

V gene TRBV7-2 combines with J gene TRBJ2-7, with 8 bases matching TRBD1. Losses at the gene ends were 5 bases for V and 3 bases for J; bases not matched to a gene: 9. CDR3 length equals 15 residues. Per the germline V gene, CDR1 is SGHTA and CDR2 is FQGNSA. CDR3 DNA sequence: TGTGCCAGCAGCGCAGGACAGGGAAGAAGCTACGAGCAGTACTTC. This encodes CASSAGQGRSYEQYF. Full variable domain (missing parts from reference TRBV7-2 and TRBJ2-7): GAGVSQSPSNKVTEKGKDVELRCDPISGHTALYWYRQSLGQGLEFLIYFQGNSAPDKSGLPSDRFSAERTGGSVSTLTIQRTQQEDSAVYLCASSAGQGRSYEQYFGPGTRLTVT.

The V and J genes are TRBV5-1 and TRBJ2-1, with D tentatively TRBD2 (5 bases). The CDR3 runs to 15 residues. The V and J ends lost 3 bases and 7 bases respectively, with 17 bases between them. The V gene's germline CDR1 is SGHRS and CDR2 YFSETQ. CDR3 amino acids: CASSSTGGPGNEQFF. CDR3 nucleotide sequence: TGCGCCAGCAGCTCTACTGGCGGTCCGGGGAATGAGCAGTTCTTC.

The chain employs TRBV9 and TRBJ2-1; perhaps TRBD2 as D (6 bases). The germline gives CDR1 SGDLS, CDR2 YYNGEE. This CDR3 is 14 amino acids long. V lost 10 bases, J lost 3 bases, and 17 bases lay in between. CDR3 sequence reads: CAASRGADYNEQFF. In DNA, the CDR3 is TGTGCCGCCAGTCGCGGGGCCGACTACAATGAGCAGTTCTTC.

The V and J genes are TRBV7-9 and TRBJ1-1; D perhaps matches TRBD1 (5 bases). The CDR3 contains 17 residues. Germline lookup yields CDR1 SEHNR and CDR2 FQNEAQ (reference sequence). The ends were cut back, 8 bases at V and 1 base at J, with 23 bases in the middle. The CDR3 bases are TGTGCCAGCGGCCCCCTCAGTGGGGGAGGGACGAACACTGAAGCTTTCTTT. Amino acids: CASGPLSGGGTNTEAFF.

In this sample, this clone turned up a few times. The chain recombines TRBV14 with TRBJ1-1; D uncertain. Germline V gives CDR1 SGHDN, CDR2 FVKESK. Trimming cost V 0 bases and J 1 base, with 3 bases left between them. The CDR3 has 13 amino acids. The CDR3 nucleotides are TGTGCCAGCAGCCAAGAACGGAACACTGAAGCTTTCTTT. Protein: CASSQERNTEAFF.

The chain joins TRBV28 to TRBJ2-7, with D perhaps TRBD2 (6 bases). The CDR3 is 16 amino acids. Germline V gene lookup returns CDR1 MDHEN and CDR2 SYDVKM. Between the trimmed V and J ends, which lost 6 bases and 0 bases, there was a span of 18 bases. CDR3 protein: CASRSAGGASSYEQYF. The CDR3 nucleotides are TGTGCCAGCAGATCAGCCGGAGGGGCCTCCTCCTACGAGCAGTACTTC.

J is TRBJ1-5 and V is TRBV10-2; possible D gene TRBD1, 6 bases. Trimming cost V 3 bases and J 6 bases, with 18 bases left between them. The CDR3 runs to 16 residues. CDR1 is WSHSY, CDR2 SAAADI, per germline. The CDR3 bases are TGCGCCAGCAGTGATGGGGGCAGACCCACGCGTCAGCCCCAGCATTTT. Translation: CASSDGGRPTRQPQHF.

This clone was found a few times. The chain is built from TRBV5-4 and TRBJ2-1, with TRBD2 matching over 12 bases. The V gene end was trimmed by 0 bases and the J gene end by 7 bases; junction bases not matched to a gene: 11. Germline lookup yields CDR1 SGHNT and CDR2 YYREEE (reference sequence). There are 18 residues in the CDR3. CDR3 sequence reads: CASSLVLAGGPSRNEQFF. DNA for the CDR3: TGTGCCAGCAGCTTGGTTCTAGCGGGGGGGCCATCTCGGAATGAGCAGTTCTTC.

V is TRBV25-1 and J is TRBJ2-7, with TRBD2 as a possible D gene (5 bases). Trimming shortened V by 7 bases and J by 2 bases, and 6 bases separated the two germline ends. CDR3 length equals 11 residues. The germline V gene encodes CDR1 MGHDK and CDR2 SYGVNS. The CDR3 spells CASNGAYEQYF. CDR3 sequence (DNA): TGTGCCAGCAACGGGGCCTACGAGCAGTACTTC.

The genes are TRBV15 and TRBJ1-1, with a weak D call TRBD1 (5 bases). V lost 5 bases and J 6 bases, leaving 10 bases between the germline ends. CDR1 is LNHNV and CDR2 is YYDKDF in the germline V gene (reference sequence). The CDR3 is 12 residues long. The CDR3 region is CATSGARAEAFF. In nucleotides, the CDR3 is TGTGCCACCAGCGGGGCGAGGGCTGAAGCTTTCTTT.

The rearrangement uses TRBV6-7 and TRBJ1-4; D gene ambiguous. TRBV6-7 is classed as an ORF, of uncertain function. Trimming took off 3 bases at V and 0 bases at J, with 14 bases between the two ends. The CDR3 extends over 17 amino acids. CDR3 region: CASSYPRRRATNEKLFF. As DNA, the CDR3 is TGTGCCAGCAGTTATCCGAGACGGCGAGCAACTAATGAAAAACTGTTTTTT.

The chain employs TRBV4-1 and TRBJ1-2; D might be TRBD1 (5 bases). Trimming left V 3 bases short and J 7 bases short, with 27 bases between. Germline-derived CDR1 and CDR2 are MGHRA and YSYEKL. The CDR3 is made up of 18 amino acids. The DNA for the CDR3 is TGCGCCAGCAGCCACCAAATTCCCCGGGACCTCCGGGATCGTGGCTACACCTTC. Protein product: CASSHQIPRDLRDRGYTF.

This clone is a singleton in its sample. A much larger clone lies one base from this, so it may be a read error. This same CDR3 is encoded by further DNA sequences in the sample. As DNA, the CDR3 is TGTGCCAGCAGCCCGGGGGTCGGGGACGAGCAGTACTTC. Amino acids: CASSPGVGDEQYF. The V gene is TRBV5-4, the J gene TRBJ2-7; D might be TRBD2 (6 bases). V shed 4 bases and J shed 5 bases, with 13 bases lying between them. There are 13 residues in the CDR3. CDR1 is SGHNT and CDR2 is YYREEE in the germline V gene (reference sequence).

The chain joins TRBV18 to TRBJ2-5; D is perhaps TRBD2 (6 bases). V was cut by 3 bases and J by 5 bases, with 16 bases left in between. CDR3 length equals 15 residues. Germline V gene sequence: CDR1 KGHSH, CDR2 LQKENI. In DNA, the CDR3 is TGTGCCAGCTCACCTATTAGCGGTGTAGGGGAGACCCAGTACTTC. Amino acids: CASSPISGVGETQYF.

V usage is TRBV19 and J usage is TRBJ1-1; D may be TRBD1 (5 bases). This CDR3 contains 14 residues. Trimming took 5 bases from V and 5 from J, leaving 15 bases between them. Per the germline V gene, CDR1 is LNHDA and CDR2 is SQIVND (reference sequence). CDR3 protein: CASSSQGVGTEAFF. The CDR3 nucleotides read TGTGCCAGTAGTTCCCAGGGAGTGGGGACTGAAGCTTTCTTT.

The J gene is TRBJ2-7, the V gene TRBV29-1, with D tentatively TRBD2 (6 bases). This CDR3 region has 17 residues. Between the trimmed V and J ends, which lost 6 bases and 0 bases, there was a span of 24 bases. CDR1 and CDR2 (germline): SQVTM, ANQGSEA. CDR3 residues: CSVMGGAGASSSYEQYF. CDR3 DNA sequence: TGCAGCGTGATGGGGGGAGCAGGCGCCTCAAGCTCCTACGAGCAGTACTTC.